Each of the 24 T cell receptor beta chains below was sequenced from the same sample in a study of HIV-infected patients and healthy controls. Alpha and beta constant-region primers primed reverse transcription of 500 to 550 ng RNA. Separate chain-specific third strand synthesis with multiplexing indices produced the alpha and beta libraries. Each CDR3 protein gets one entry after TCRdb re-called the 5' RACE reads with MiXCR. Among some 9,600 distinct CDR3 sequences listed, about 10% were seen once. The repertoire came from unfractionated whole blood and reflected all unsorted peripheral T cells. The sequencing here drew on blood, taken before antiretroviral therapy. The receptors derive from an adult with HIV infection.

Sample share makes this clonotype medium-sized (0.01 to 0.1%). CDR3 sequence: CSVLEGYGNQPQHF. The CDR3 DNA reads TGCAGCGTTCTCGAGGGGTACGGCAATCAGCCCCAGCATTTT. The chain is built from TRBV29-1 and TRBJ1-5; a possible D gene is TRBD1 (5 bases). Trimming left V 5 bases short and J 2 bases short, with 13 bases between. Germline lookup yields CDR1 SQVTM and CDR2 ANQGSEA. The CDR3 is 14 residues long.

This clonotype was seen repeatedly, ten times or more. This chain connects TRBV7-3 to TRBJ2-1, with 10 bases that match TRBD2. Germline loops: CDR1 SGHTA, CDR2 FQGTGA. V was pared by 4 bases and J by 5 bases, with 5 bases of the junction left unmatched. The CDR3 spans 15 residues. The CDR3 sequence is CASSSSSGSDNEQFF. CDR3 DNA: TGTGCCAGCAGCTCCTCTAGCGGGAGTGACAATGAGCAGTTCTTC.

This clonotype was seen at least ten times. The chain carries TRBV12-3 or TRBV12-4 and TRBJ2-1; D not resolved. This CDR3 is built from 14 residues. The V end was cut by 6 bases, the J end by 5 bases, with 14 bases between. Here the CDR3 reads CASSPAATDNEQFF. DNA of the CDR3: TGTGCCAGCAGCCCCGCGGCAACCGACAATGAGCAGTTCTTC.

J is TRBJ2-2 and V is TRBV19; D is unclear. Germline values: CDR1 LNHDA, CDR2 SQIVND (reference sequence). The CDR3 is made up of 12 amino acids. The ends were cut back, 3 bases at V and 5 bases at J, with 4 bases in the middle. Here the CDR3 reads CASSIVTGELFF. CDR3 coding DNA: TGTGCCAGTAGTATCGTGACCGGGGAGCTGTTTTTT.

This clonotype was observed many times. This rearrangement joins TRBV19 to TRBJ2-1; D gene uncertain. This CDR3 is built from 15 residues. The germline gives CDR1 LNHDA, CDR2 SQIVND (reference sequence). The ends were cut back, 4 bases at V and 1 base at J, with 11 bases in the middle. The CDR3 here is CASSKPTESYNEQFF. For the CDR3, the DNA is TGTGCCAGTAGTAAGCCCACCGAATCCTACAATGAGCAGTTCTTC.

In its sample, this clonotype was seen many times. This chain uses TRBV20-1 with TRBJ2-7, with D perhaps assigned TRBD1 or TRBD2 (5 bases each). The CDR3 covers 14 residues. The V and J ends lost 2 bases and 9 bases respectively, with 20 bases between them. Germline CDR1 and CDR2: DFQATT and SNEGSKA (reference sequence). The CDR3 reads CSARRIEGLSWQYF. CDR3 coding DNA: TGCAGTGCTAGAAGGATAGAGGGGCTCTCTTGGCAGTACTTC.

This clonotype was observed a handful of times. The genes are TRBV5-1 and TRBJ1-1; D is unresolved. Per the germline V gene, CDR1 is SGHRS and CDR2 is YFSETQ. The CDR3 totals 14 residues. V lost 2 bases to trimming and J lost 4 bases, with 12 bases between them. The CDR3 nucleotides read TGCGCCAGCAGCTTCTCTGACGAAAGCACTGAAGCTTTCTTT. It is translated as CASSFSDESTEAFF.

This clonotype was counted at least ten times. The chain employs TRBV6-6 and TRBJ2-1; maybe TRBD2 (5 bases). The CDR3 has 14 residues. Looked up from germline, CDR1 is MNHNY and CDR2 is SVGAGI (reference sequence). The V end lost 3 bases, the J end lost 2 bases, and 8 bases lay between the germline ends. The DNA for the CDR3 is TGTGCCAGCAGTTATAACGGGGCCTACAATGAGCAGTTCTTC. This translates into CASSYNGAYNEQFF.

This clonotype was seen many times. The chain links TRBV6-5 to TRBJ2-2; D is undetermined. V dropped 2 bases and J dropped 3 bases, with 4 bases sitting between them. Per germline, CDR1 MNHEY and CDR2 SVGAGI. The CDR3 is 13 amino acids. The CDR3 protein is CASSYDYTGELFF. The CDR3 DNA reads as TGTGCCAGCAGTTACGACTACACCGGGGAGCTGTTTTTT.

Sample share makes this clonotype large (0.1 to 1%). The chain employs TRBV9 and TRBJ2-1; D perhaps matches TRBD1 (5 bases). CDR3 length: 14 residues. In germline, CDR1 is SGDLS, CDR2 YYNGEE. V lost 0 bases, J lost 3 bases, and 7 bases lay in between. In DNA, the CDR3 is TGTGCCAGCAGCGTAGCTACAGGCTACAATGAGCAGTTCTTC. Translation: CASSVATGYNEQFF.

The sample holds many counts of this clonotype. The gene calls are TRBV19 and TRBJ2-7; maybe TRBD1 (6 bases). With 3 bases removed from V and 2 bases from J, the gap between germline ends came to 14 bases. Germline lookup yields CDR1 LNHDA and CDR2 SQIVND (reference sequence). The CDR3 is 15 residues long. In DNA form, the CDR3 reads TGTGCCAGTAGTATTTCGGACAGCGAAGCCTACGAGCAGTACTTC. This gives the protein CASSISDSEAYEQYF.

This clonotype was seen at least ten times. The V and J genes are TRBV7-2 and TRBJ1-5; D is uncertain. V lost 0 bases, J lost 4 bases, and 13 bases lay in between. CDR1 and CDR2 from the germline V gene are SGHTA and FQGNSA. The CDR3 is 16 amino acids. For the CDR3, the DNA is TGTGCCAGCAGCTTAGCGAGCGTAGGACTAAATCAGCCCCAGCATTTT. Its protein product is CASSLASVGLNQPQHF.

This clonotype was recorded at least ten times. This chain uses TRBV9 with TRBJ2-7; D possibly corresponds to TRBD1 (6 bases). This CDR3 has 15 amino acids. Germline CDR1 and CDR2: SGDLS and YYNGEE. Trimming removed 3 bases from V and 5 bases from J, with 18 bases in between. The CDR3 loop reads CASSGSGTMADEQYF. CDR3 sequence (DNA): TGTGCCAGCAGCGGCTCCGGGACAATGGCGGACGAGCAGTACTTC.

This clonotype came up many times. The chain carries TRBV12-3 or TRBV12-4 and TRBJ2-7; TRBD2 agrees at 8 bases. V lost 6 bases to trimming and J lost 3 bases; unmatched junction nucleotides: 7. The CDR3 is made up of 14 amino acids. The CDR3 region is CASRAGTRIYEQYF. DNA of the CDR3: TGTGCCAGCAGAGCCGGGACTAGAATCTACGAGCAGTACTTC.

This clonotype was picked up many times. The rearrangement uses TRBV21-1 and TRBJ1-1. TRBV21-1 is an annotated pseudogene. The CDR3 is made up of 17 amino acids. The CDR3 DNA reads TGTGCCAGCAGCAAAGAGTCGAAGGCTTCCCCAGGAACTGAAGCTTTCTTT. It yields the protein CASSKESKASPGTEAFF.

Ten or more counts support this clonotype. The chain uses TRBV6-6 and TRBJ1-1, with unresolved D. The germline gives CDR1 MNHNY, CDR2 SVGAGI (reference sequence). Trimming stripped 6 bases from V and 5 bases from J, with 16 bases between. The length of the CDR3 is 14 residues. This CDR3 reads CASSPALGRTEAFF. The CDR3 nucleotides read TGTGCCAGCAGCCCGGCTTTAGGGAGAACTGAAGCTTTCTTT.

Only a few counts were recorded for this clonotype. The chain has TRBV5-6 and TRBJ2-1; D unclear. Germline V CDR1 and CDR2: SGHDT, YYEEEE. Trimming pared 0 bases from V and 7 bases from J, leaving 11 bases between. This CDR3 contains 14 residues. CDR3 region: CASSLGPTQNEQFF. The DNA of the CDR3 is TGTGCCAGCAGCTTGGGACCGACTCAGAATGAGCAGTTCTTC.

This clonotype has only a few counts. The chain combines TRBV19 with TRBJ2-7; tentatively, D is TRBD1 (5 bases). Germline assignment: CDR1 LNHDA and CDR2 SQIVND (reference sequence). CDR3 length: 16 amino acids. Trimming shortened V by 5 bases and J by 5 bases, and 22 bases separated the two germline ends. CDR3 in DNA: TGTGCCAGTAGTCGAGGAGTTGGCAGGGATGGAAACGAGCAGTACTTC. Its protein product is CASSRGVGRDGNEQYF.

This clonotype appeared many times. V and J are TRBV15 and TRBJ2-1; TRBD2 agrees at 8 bases. J lost 4 bases, V lost 3 bases, and 8 bases had no gene match. Germline CDR1 and CDR2: LNHNV and YYDKDF (reference sequence). The CDR3 spans 16 residues. DNA for the CDR3: TGTGCCACCAGCAGGGGCCACGGGACTAGATACAATGAGCAGTTCTTC. Translating it yields CATSRGHGTRYNEQFF. The whole variable domain, remainder taken from reference TRBV15 and TRBJ2-1, is DAMVIQNPRYQVTQFGKPVTLSCSQTLNHNVMYWYQQKSSQAPKLLFHYYDKDFNNEADTPDNFQSRRPNTSFCFLDIRSPGLGDTAMYLCATSRGHGTRYNEQFFGPGTRLTVL.

In regard to this clonotype: This may be a read error, as it is one base from a much larger clone. This CDR3 reads CVSSYDRPEDEQYF. The DNA of the CDR3 is TGTGTCAGCAGTTATGACAGGCCAGAGGACGAGCAGTACTTC. The chain joins TRBV6-6 to TRBJ2-7; D is perhaps TRBD1 (6 bases). The CDR3 contains 14 residues. The V gene's germline CDR1 is MNHNY and CDR2 SVGAGI (reference sequence).

This clonotype was counted many times. The chain recombines TRBV7-2 with TRBJ2-7; TRBD2 is a possible D gene (5 bases). Per germline, CDR1 SGHTA and CDR2 FQGNSA. V was trimmed by 5 bases and J by 2 bases, leaving 10 bases between them. The CDR3 contains 13 residues. The CDR3 DNA follows: TGTGCCAGCAGCCCTGTCGGGGCCTACGAGCAGTACTTC. Protein: CASSPVGAYEQYF.

At least ten counts were recorded for this clonotype. This sequence joins TRBV30 and TRBJ2-2, with TRBD1 as a possible D gene (6 bases). The CDR3 spans 15 residues. Trimming left V 0 bases short and J 3 bases short, with 11 bases between. From germline, CDR1 is GTSNPN and CDR2 SVGIG (reference sequence). The CDR3, as DNA: TGTGCCTGGAGTGTCTTTGGACAGTACACCGGGGAGCTGTTTTTT. This encodes CAWSVFGQYTGELFF.

The V call is TRBV18, the J call TRBJ1-1; the D gene is possibly TRBD1 (5 bases). The germline gives CDR1 KGHSH, CDR2 LQKENI. The CDR3 has 14 residues. V gave up 6 bases and J gave up 0 bases, with 11 bases separating them. CDR3 in amino acids: CASSPTALNTEAFF. The CDR3 DNA reads as TGTGCCAGCTCCCCGACAGCCTTGAACACTGAAGCTTTCTTT.

This clonotype rates as medium-sized. The gene calls are TRBV20-1 and TRBJ2-3; no reliable D call. CDR3 length: 14 residues. CDR1 and CDR2 (germline): DFQATT, SNEGSKA (reference sequence). V gave up 3 bases and J gave up 7 bases, with 17 bases separating them. This CDR3 reads CSARFGSPDNTQYF. DNA for the CDR3: TGCAGTGCTAGGTTCGGGTCTCCGGATAATACGCAGTATTTT.